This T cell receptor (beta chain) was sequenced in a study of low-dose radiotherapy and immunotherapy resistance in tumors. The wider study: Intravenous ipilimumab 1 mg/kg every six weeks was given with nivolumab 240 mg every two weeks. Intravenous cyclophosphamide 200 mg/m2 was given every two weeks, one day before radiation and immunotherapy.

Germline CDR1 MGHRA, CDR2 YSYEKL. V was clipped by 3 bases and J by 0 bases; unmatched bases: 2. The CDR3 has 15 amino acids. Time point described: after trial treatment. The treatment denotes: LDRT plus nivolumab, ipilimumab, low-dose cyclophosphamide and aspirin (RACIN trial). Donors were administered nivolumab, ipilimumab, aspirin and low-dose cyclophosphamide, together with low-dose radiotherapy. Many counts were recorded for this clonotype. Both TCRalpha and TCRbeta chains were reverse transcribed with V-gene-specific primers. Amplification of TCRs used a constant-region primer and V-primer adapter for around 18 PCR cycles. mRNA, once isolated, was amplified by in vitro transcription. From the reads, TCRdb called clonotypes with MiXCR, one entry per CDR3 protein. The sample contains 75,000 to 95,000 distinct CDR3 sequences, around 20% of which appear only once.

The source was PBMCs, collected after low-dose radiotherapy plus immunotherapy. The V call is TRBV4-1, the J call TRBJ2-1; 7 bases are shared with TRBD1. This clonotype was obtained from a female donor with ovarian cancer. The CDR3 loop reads CASSQGTVSYNEQFF. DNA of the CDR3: TGCGCCAGCAGCCAGGGGACAGTCTCCTACAATGAGCAGTTCTTC.